This is a list of T cell receptor beta chains from one sample in a study of technical replicates of blood from a handful of donors. Assay used: immunoSEQ multiplex PCR; TCRdb lists only in-frame clones, some missing. The profile shows tens of thousands of clones, around 86% of them singletons. Source material: PBMCs. These receptors originate from a human donor in good health. Some clones in this sample may be carry-over from other donors' samples. Each CDR3 is given without its conserved first and last residue. The order of the fields is J gene, V gene, CDR3 protein.

J: TRBJ1-2
V: TRBV7-2
CDR3: ASSPPGGHGYT

J: TRBJ1-1
V: TRBV6-6
CDR3: ASSSLGADEAF

J: TRBJ2-7
V: TRBV25-1
CDR3: ASSEGGELDEQY

J: TRBJ2-7
V: TRBV21-1
CDR3: ASSKVGRDEQY

J: TRBJ2-3
V: TRBV7-6
CDR3: ASSGLAGVTQY

J: TRBJ1-5
V: TRBV2
CDR3: ASSHRTGDQPQH

J: TRBJ1-3
V: TRBV18
CDR3: ASSPKKSGGNTIY

J: TRBJ1-1
V: TRBV11-1
CDR3: ASSSYGGGGTEAF

J: TRBJ1-1
V: TRBV7-2
CDR3: ASSLAREQGAF

J: TRBJ2-3
V: TRBV9
CDR3: ASSPDGVSTDTQY

J: TRBJ2-7
V: TRBV18
CDR3: ASSPPGLAGAYEQY

J: TRBJ2-7
V: TRBV11-2
CDR3: ASSLAAGSIYEQY

J: TRBJ1-2
V: TRBV29-1
CDR3: SAARQDNYGYT

J: TRBJ2-1
V: TRBV7-9
CDR3: ASSLAGTSGGYNEQF

J: TRBJ1-2
V: TRBV28
CDR3: ASRQSLNYGYT

J: TRBJ1-5
V: TRBV5-1
CDR3: ASRPDRDWPQH

J: TRBJ1-4
V: TRBV27
CDR3: ASRLGTHLVEKLF

J: TRBJ2-3
V: TRBV7-8
CDR3: ASSLALGPTDTQY

J: TRBJ1-2
V: TRBV5-4
CDR3: ASSPPRVGGGYT

J: TRBJ2-1
V: TRBV27
CDR3: ASRPGQGDEQF

J: TRBJ2-2
V: TRBV25-1
CDR3: ASTRDSSNTGELF

J: TRBJ2-7
V: TRBV30
CDR3: AWMNPQGLGEGKYEQY

J: TRBJ1-5
V: TRBV19
CDR3: ASSGGFQFSNQPQH

J: TRBJ2-3
V: TRBV5-1
CDR3: ASSLDGGGAANTQY

J: TRBJ2-7
V: TRBV18
CDR3: ASGGTASYEQY

J: TRBJ2-2
V: TRBV7-9
CDR3: ASSELGSGELF

J: TRBJ1-5
V: TRBV2
CDR3: ASTRGSGDQPQH

J: TRBJ2-3
V: TRBV7-6
CDR3: ASSLNTGVDTQY

J: TRBJ2-1
V: TRBV29-1
CDR3: SVVVYEQF

J: TRBJ2-7
V: TRBV7-9
CDR3: ASSFGLGTGSPNEQY

J: TRBJ2-5
V: TRBV6-1
CDR3: ASSELAGLGKTETQY